This T cell receptor (beta chain) derives from a study of pediatric ulcerative colitis (dated by TCRdb to about 2019). With regard to the full study: Of the ulcerative colitis patients, over 5 had pancolitis and two had left-sided colitis, and histology in every patient was consistent with ulcerative colitis. Nine newly diagnosed, treatment-naive pediatric ulcerative colitis patients and four non-IBD control children each provided paired blood and rectal samples. By Pediatric Ulcerative Colitis Activity Index, a couple of patients had mild disease, four had moderate disease and three had acute severe colitis. Findings and caveats that apply to the study as a whole: For technical reasons, blood samples from a couple of patients gave substantially fewer templates, and these samples were excluded from the blood-rectal overlap analysis. With only a handful of individuals, the healthy control group was small. Autologous blood-rectal clonal overlap was significantly higher in ulcerative colitis patients than in controls, suggesting increased T cell trafficking to inflamed tissue. Two rectal CDR3 clonotypes were present in all ulcerative colitis patients and in none of the controls. Rectal repertoire features separated controls, mild-moderate and acute severe colitis patients; acute severe colitis showed reduced rectal diversity due to clonal expansions. Because the repertoires came from total lymphocyte DNA, rare subsets such as regulatory T cells may have patterns that are not reflected.

As regards this clone: Its binding antigen is unknown. Base qualities were left out, and no much larger clone turns up one base away.

Ulcerative colitis patients had received no immunosuppressive medication before the diagnostic colonoscopy. Blood was sampled at the same time as the colonoscopy. The Wizard kit (Promega) was used to extract genomic DNA from the blood and intestinal samples. From its cysteine to its phenylalanine, the CDR3 spans 13 amino acids. CDR3 DNA is the only sequence kept; it has 39 bases, read in frame from the first base. The germline V gene supplies CDR1 SQVTM and CDR2 ANQGSEA. V is clipped by 4 bases and J by 3 bases, and the sequence between their germline boundaries is 13 bases long. Through the immunoSEQ TRB Survey service, multiplex V and J primers were used to amplify rearranged CDR3 beta regions from genomic DNA. Survey-level sequencing depth of up to 500,000 reads per sample was used to keep depth equal across samples. The libraries were purified and pooled, then sequenced using Illumina technology. The paper's processing steps were these. Productive clonality, sample overlap, pairwise scatters, CDR3 beta length, V/D/J gene usage and productiveness were assessed with immunoSEQ online tools. Calculated diversity was defined as the number of unique rearrangements divided by total templates, multiplied by 100, and Shannon and Simpson indices were computed as well. For principal component analysis, Z-score normalized data were analyzed with the R prcomp function and the ggbiplot package. Morisita's index was used to quantify blood-rectal clonal overlap within each subject. The source is immuneACCESS, and TCRdb retained only in-frame sequences with V and J called. Part of the clones is not carried over; for the studies checked, unresolved V genes explain less than half of this, and the remainder is unexplained. Clone size and V and J calls were adopted from that table, with D and trimming inferred from the DNA. This sample has more than 50,000 clones in its table, and over 65% of those were observed once. Around 4.9% of the sample is in the top ten clones.

This sequence was found in a boy aged 5-17 years with moderate ulcerative colitis. The sequenced material came from blood. In this chain, TRBV29-1 is recombined with TRBJ2-7; the D call could be TRBD1 or TRBD2, with each sharing 5 bases. The nucleotides are TGCAGCGTTGCCGAGGGGAACATCTACGAGCAGTACTTC. Translated, it gives CSVAEGNIYEQYF.